This TCR beta chain was obtained from a study of CD8 T cells in Susac syndrome. CDR1 and CDR2 from the germline V gene are LGHDT and YNNKEL (reference sequence). Trimming left V 4 bases short and J 4 bases short, with 22 bases between. The CDR3 spans 17 residues. From blood CD8+ and CD4+ T cells, TCR beta sequences were generated. CD8+ and CD4+ T cells were negatively isolated; TEMRA cells were FACS-enriched. It was with random hexamers that 0.5 to 1 ug RNA was reverse transcribed. The authors amplified TCR beta CDR3 across 54 Vbeta and 13 Jbeta using immunoSEQ multiplex PCR. In TCRdb, the immunoSEQ multiplex PCR reads were re-called with MiXCR into one record per CDR3 protein. Found here are 250,000 or so distinct CDR3 sequences, 90% to 95% of them singletons; the top ten hold approximately 0.072%.

Sequencing was carried out using CD4+ T cells from PBMCs. V usage is TRBV3-1 and J usage is TRBJ1-2; TRBD1 is a possible D gene (6 bases). The clonotype was recovered from a human donor with multiple sclerosis. CDR3 coding DNA: TGTGCCAGCAGCCGAGCTGCAGCTACAGGGCCCTCCTATGGCTACACCTTC. Protein sequence: CASSRAAATGPSYGYTF.